This T cell receptor (beta chain) was observed in a study of blood T cell repertoires in COVID-19 (TCRdb year 2020). Regarding the study in general: Samples covering the acute and convalescent phases of COVID-19 were provided by collaborators in the United States, Italy and Spain. Sample metadata almost always included a de-identified subject ID, COVID-19 status, age in years and sex. Deeply sampled blood TCRbeta repertoires from subjects exposed to, actively infected with, or recovered from COVID-19 were included in the dataset. HLA class I and class II types, where available, came from metadata supplied by the sample provider rather than from assay-based typing. Samples came from the ongoing ImmuneRACE study (first 160 participants) plus 1,254 subjects from 6 global collaborators. The material from the prospective study consisted of cDNA or gDNA derived from T cells, B-cell-depleted T cells, or PBMCs. A freely available public database, intended as a resource for researchers studying the immune response to SARS-CoV-2, is where the repertoires were released. Broad study findings and their caveats: The quantity of clinical and demographic metadata differed by source and by participant and was supplied without curation.

The cysteine opens and the phenylalanine closes a CDR3 of 16 amino acids. CDR3 DNA only is kept here, 48 bases in frame from base 1. V ends up 2 bases short and J 1 base short, with an unmatched junction base count of 2. Taken from the germline V gene, the CDR1 and CDR2 loops are MDHEN and SYDVKM. The immunoSEQ Assay, a bias-controlled multiplex PCR, was used to amplify TCRbeta CDR3 regions from genomic DNA. The study's own analysis went as follows. The number of nucleated cells in each sample was estimated from the amplification of reference gene primers within the assay. Sequence reads were collapsed and filtered to measure the absolute abundance of every unique TCRbeta CDR3 rearrangement. For each sample, productive Simpson clonality was calculated as the square root of Simpson's diversity index across productive rearrangements. Here the immuneACCESS table is served through TCRdb, limited to in-frame sequences with V and J called. Missing clones are a known gap in these copies; in checked studies unresolved V genes cover under half, and the rest lacks a known reason. The D gene and trimming were derived from the DNA, and the V and J assignments and clone size from that table. This sample is represented by about 270,000 clones; about 88% of them were singletons. In total, the top ten clones hold about 1.5% of the sample.

At one collaborating source in Seattle, patients were enrolled during active infection and were followed longitudinally through the course of disease. Collaborating institutions collected whole blood in K2EDTA tubes following their own protocols. For TCRbeta analysis, collaborator samples were shipped as frozen whole blood, as isolated PBMCs, or as DNA extracted from either sample type. To note about this clone: The antigen this receptor binds is unknown. There are no base qualities to consult, and no much larger clone falls within one base.

Input material: peripheral blood. This sequence originates from a human donor with COVID-19, enrolled during active disease. The donor label of this sample is uncertain. The chain joins TRBV28 to TRBJ2-3, with TRBD1 matching 11 junction bases. CDR3 loop: CASSLTGQGGTDTQYF. The sequence in DNA is TGTGCCAGCAGTTTAACGGGACAGGGGGGCACAGATACGCAGTATTTT.